This entry is about one T cell receptor beta chain. Its antigen is undetermined. Using immunoSEQ multiplex PCR, the repertoire was profiled, and TCRdb retains in-frame clones only, with some absent. The table shows tens of thousands of clones, with about 93% occurring only once. This sample is part of a study of OX40 agonist ivuxolimab in advanced cancers. Study-level background: Ivuxolimab is a fully human IgG2 antibody that activates OX40 (CD134). Head and neck, renal cell, melanoma or hepatocellular carcinoma were the cancers that dose-escalation patients had. Cohort: around 79% men, mean age around 60, aged roughly 23 to 90.

V gave up 4 bases and J gave up 4 bases, with 11 bases separating them. The CDR3 runs 13 residues. Germline V gene sequence: CDR1 LNHDA, CDR2 SQIVND (reference sequence). Study-wide results and caveats: Average numbers of expanded clones were greater in CD8+ T cells than in CD4+.

The V call is TRBV19, the J call TRBJ2-7, with D perhaps matching TRBD1 or TRBD2 (5 bases each). The receptor comes from an adult with an advanced solid tumor such as melanoma, head and neck, liver or kidney cancer. The specimen was CD4+ or CD8+ T cells sorted from blood, collected in a trial of the OX40 agonist ivuxolimab. CDR3 in DNA: TGTGCCAGTAGTAACCGGGACGGATACGAGCAGTACTTC. This gives the protein CASSNRDGYEQYF.